The source of this T cell receptor beta chain is a study of cytomegalovirus exposure and HLA in healthy donors. The CDR3 has 17 residues. Per germline, CDR1 SGHVS and CDR2 FQNEAQ. The ends were cut back, 5 bases at V and 2 bases at J, with 20 bases in the middle. General observations from the study: The CMV antigen specificity of a few CMV-associated chains was confirmed through in vitro analysis. Some public TCRs appeared in many individuals, while most sequences were rare. First-cohort TCR clusters tended to co-occur in the approximately 110 validation repertoires, a later analysis found.

These donors were members of the approximately 120-subject validation cohort, a group separate from the approximately 700-subject first cohort. As to this clone: Its antigen is undetermined.

TCRdb's copy holds only in-frame clones and misses some; the assay was immunoSEQ multiplex PCR. The sample includes roughly 180,000 clones, about nine tenths of them seen just once. The sample taken for sequencing was PBMCs. The chain uses TRBV7-8 and TRBJ2-3; maybe TRBD1 (6 bases). This clonotype was sampled from a man under 40 in good health and CMV-seropositive. The CDR3 loop is CASSRPRDTASTDTQYF. The CDR3 coding sequence is TGTGCCAGCAGCAGACCTAGGGACACCGCCTCCACAGATACGCAGTATTTT.